This TCR beta chain was retrieved from a study of cytomegalovirus exposure and HLA in healthy donors. In the study overall: Early release data held about 92 million unique TCRs from HLA-typed donors.

Use of 60 Vbeta and 13 Jbeta primers characterized the PCR. Using immunoSEQ multiplex PCR, the repertoire was profiled, and TCRdb retains in-frame clones only, with some absent. The sample spans about 52,000 clones; the ten largest clones claim 9% to 15%. J gave up 4 bases and V 3 bases, and 1 base lay outside the gene matches. The germline gives CDR1 SGHNT, CDR2 YENEEA. The CDR3 runs to 14 residues. This clonotype originated in an older woman in good health and CMV-seropositive. The specimen was PBMCs. The chain uses TRBV11-3 and TRBJ2-5, with 11 bases aligning to TRBD2. DNA for the CDR3: TGTGCCAGCAGCTTTACTAGCGGGGGAGAGACCCAGTACTTC. Its protein product is CASSFTSGGETQYF. Filled out from reference TRBV11-3 and TRBJ2-5, the complete variable domain reads EAGVVQSPRYKIIEKKQPVAFWCNPISGHNTLYWYLQNLGQGPELLIRYENEEAVDDSQLPKDRFSAERLKGVDSTLKIQPAELGDSAVYLCASSFTSGGETQYFGPGTRLLVL.